This T cell receptor (beta chain) was observed in a study of T cell responses to AZD1222 COVID-19 vaccine. Study-wide results and caveats: Spike-spanning, vaccine-associated CD4 TCRs were dominant at 160-218 and 743-854.

Produced via immunoSEQ multiplex PCR; TCRdb's table is partial and in-frame only. Here the sample spans 150,000 to 200,000 clones, over 90% being singletons. As regards this clone: Its antigen is unknown.

Sequencing used peripheral blood, obtained on day 0 of AZD1222 vaccination. The TCR comes from an adult in good health.

CDR3 loop: CASSLDGGSLHF. The CDR3 nucleotides are TGTGCCAGCAGCTTAGATGGTGGCTCCCTCCACTTT. V gene TRBV11-2 combines with J gene TRBJ1-6; D call uncertain. CDR3 length equals 12 residues. CDR1 and CDR2 from the germline V gene are SGHAT and FQNNGV. V shed 0 bases and J shed 14 bases, with 8 bases lying between them.